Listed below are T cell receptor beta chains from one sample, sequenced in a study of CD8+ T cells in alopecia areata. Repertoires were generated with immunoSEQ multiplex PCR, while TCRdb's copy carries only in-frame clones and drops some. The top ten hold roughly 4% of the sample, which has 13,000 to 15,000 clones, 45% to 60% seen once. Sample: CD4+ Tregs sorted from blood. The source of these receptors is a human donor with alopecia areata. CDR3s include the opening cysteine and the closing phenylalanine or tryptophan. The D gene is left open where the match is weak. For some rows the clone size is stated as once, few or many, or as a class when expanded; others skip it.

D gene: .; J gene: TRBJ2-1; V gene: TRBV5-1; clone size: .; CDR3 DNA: TGCGCCAGCAGCTTCGGGTCGGATTACAATGAGCAGTTCTTC; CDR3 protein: CASSFGSDYNEQFF
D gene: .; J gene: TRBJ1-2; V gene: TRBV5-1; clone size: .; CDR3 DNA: TGCGCCAGCAGTTCCCATCGACTGACGAGGACTAACTATGGCTACACCTTC; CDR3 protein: CASSSHRLTRTNYGYTF
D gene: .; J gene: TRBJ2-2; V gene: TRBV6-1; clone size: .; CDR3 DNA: TGTGCCAGCAGTGAAATAGTGAGTTGGGTCACCGGGGAGCTGTTTTTT; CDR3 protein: CASSEIVSWVTGELFF
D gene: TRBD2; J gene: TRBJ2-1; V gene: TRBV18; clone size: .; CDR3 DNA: TGTGCCAGCTCACCGGCAGCGGGAGGGAACAATGAGCAGTTCTTC; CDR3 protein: CASSPAAGGNNEQFF
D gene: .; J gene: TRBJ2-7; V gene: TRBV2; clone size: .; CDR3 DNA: TGTGCCAGCACCCGAAGGGGGGACAGTTTTTCCTACGAGCAGTACTTC; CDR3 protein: CASTRRGDSFSYEQYF
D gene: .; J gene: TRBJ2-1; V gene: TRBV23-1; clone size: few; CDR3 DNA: TGCGCTACCTACTGTCTCGGGGTAACGAGAGATGAGCAGTTCTTC; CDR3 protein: CATYCLGVTRDEQFF
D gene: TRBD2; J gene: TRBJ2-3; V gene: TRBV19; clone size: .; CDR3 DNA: TGTGCCAGTAGTGAGGGAGGGGGCACAGATACGCAGTATTTT; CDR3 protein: CASSEGGGTDTQYF
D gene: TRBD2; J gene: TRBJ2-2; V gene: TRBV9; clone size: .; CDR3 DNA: TGTGCCAGCAGCGTATGGCGGGGAGGGCCTACCGGGGAGCTGTTTTTT; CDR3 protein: CASSVWRGGPTGELFF
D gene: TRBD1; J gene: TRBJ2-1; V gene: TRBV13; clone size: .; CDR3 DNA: TGTGCCAGCAGCACCCGGACAGGCGGGTCCTACAATGAGCAGTTCTTC; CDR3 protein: CASSTRTGGSYNEQFF
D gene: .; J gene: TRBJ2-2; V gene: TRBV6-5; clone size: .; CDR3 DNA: TGTGCCAGCAGTTACCCGGGGGCCGGGGAGCTGTTTTTT; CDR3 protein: CASSYPGAGELFF
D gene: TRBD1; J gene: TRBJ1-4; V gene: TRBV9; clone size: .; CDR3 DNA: TGTGCCAGCAGCGTCACCCGCGGGACAGGGCGAGAAAAACTGTTTTTT; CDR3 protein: CASSVTRGTGREKLFF
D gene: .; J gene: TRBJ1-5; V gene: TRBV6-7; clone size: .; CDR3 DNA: TGTGCCAGCAGTTCCACCCCAGGAAACGACAGGAATCATAGCAATCAGCCCCAGCATTTT; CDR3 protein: CASSSTPGNDRNHSNQPQHF
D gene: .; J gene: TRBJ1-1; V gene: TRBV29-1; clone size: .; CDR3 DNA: TGCAGCGTTGCCCAGGGACCGAACACTGAAGCTTTCTTT; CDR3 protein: CSVAQGPNTEAFF
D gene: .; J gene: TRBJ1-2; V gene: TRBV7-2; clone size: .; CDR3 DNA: TGTGCCAGCAGCGGACCCGGGGGAACTGGCTACACCTTC; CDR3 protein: CASSGPGGTGYTF
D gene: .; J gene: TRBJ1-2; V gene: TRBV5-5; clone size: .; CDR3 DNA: TGTGCCAGCAGCTTGAGGGGCAGCCAATACTCACGCTATGGCTACACCTTC; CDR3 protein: CASSLRGSQYSRYGYTF
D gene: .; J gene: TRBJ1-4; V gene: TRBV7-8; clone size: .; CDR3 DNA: TGTGCCAGCAGCTTAGGGGGCCTAGGACTGTTTTTT; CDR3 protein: CASSLGGLGLFF
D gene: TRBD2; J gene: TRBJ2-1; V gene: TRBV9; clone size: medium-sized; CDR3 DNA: TGTGCCAGCAGCGTCTCTTTAAGGACTAGCGGGAGCATCAGCTATGAGCAGTTCTTC; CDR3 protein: CASSVSLRTSGSISYEQFF
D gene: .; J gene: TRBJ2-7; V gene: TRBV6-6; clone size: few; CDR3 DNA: TGTGCCAGCACGGGTGAAGGCTACGAGCAGTACTTC; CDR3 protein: CASTGEGYEQYF
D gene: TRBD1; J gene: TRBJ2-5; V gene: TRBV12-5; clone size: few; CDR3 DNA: TGTGCTAGTGGCCGACCGGGACAGGGTCAAGAGACCCAGTACTTC; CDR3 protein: CASGRPGQGQETQYF
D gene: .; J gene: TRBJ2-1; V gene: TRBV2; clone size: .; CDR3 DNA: TGTGCCAGCAGTGAATGGCTAGGGGATGCCCCGGGTTACAATGAGCAGTTCTTC; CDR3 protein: CASSEWLGDAPGYNEQFF
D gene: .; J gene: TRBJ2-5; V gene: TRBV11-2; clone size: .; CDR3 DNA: TGTGCCAGCAGTCGTTTTCGGACAGCACGCCTCAAGGAGACCCAGTACTTC; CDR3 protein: CASSRFRTARLKETQYF
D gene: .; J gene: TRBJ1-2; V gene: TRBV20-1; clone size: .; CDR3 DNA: TGCAGTGCTTTCGGGGCCTATGGCTACACCTTC; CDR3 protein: CSAFGAYGYTF
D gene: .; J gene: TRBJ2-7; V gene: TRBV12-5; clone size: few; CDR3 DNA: TGTGCTAGTGGTTGGGCCCCCGGGACCCGAGCCTACGAGCAGTACTTC; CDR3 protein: CASGWAPGTRAYEQYF
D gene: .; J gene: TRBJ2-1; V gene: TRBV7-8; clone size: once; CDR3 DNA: TGTGCCAGCAGCTTAGCGCGAGCTATTGAGCAGTTCTTC; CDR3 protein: CASSLARAIEQFF
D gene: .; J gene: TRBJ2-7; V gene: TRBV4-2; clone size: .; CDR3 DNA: TGTGCCAGCAGCCAAGTAGGGGCAGGGTCCTACGAGCAGTACTTC; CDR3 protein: CASSQVGAGSYEQYF